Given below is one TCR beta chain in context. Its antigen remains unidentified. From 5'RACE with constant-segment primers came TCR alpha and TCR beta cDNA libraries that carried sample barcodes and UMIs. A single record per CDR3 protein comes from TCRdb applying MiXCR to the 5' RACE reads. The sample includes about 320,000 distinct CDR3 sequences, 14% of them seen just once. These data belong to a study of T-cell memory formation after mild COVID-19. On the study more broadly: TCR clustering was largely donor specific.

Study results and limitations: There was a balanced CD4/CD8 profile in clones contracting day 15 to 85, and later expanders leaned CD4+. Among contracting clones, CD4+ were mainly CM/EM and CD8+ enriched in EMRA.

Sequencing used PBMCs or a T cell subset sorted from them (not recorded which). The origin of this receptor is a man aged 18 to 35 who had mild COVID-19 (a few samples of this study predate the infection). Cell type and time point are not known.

The CDR3 DNA follows: TGTGCCAGCAGTTTAGACTCGGGAGCGACCCAGTACTTC. It yields the protein CASSLDSGATQYF. The chain joins TRBV6-5 to TRBJ2-5, with D possibly TRBD2 on 6 matching bases. In germline, CDR1 is MNHEY, CDR2 SVGAGI. Trimming left V 4 bases short and J 7 bases short, with 13 bases between. The CDR3 extends over 13 amino acids.